What follows are 11 T cell receptor delta chains derived from one specimen sequenced in a study of γδ T cells in repeated Plasmodium falciparum infection. Flow sorting of PBMC yielded separate Vgamma9/Vdelta2+ and Vdelta2-negative gammadelta T cell populations for bulk repertoire analysis. TCRdb reprocessed the multiplex PCR reads through CATT. Of 85,000 to 100,000 delta-chain clones listed, over 0.75% were seen once; the top ten hold more than 9%. Sequenced: gamma-delta T cells from blood. The receptors shown here come from a pool of human donors (malaria-infected and uninfected, not separated).

This clone occurred a few times. A read error is likely here: a far larger clone is one base away. This chain uses TRDV1 with TRDJ1; D is perhaps TRDD2 or TRDD3 (5 bases each). Here the J gene was assigned by germline matching of the DNA, as TCRdb has none. V shed 2 bases and J shed 3 bases, with 34 bases lying between them. This CDR3 contains 22 residues. CDR1 TSWWSYY and CDR2 QGS come from the germline V gene. The CDR3 coding sequence is TGTGCTCTTGGGGAATTGATGAGTAATTTCTTCCGGGGGTACTCCGGCGCCGATAAACTCATCTTT. This codes for CALGELMSNFFRGYSGADKLIF.

Regarding this clone: The translation of this DNA and the TCRdb protein of a much larger clone differ at residue 3, probably owing to a read error; the protein shown here is translated from the DNA. The chain has TRDV2 and TRDJ1; 12 nucleotides agree with TRDD3. As TCRdb names no J gene, one was assigned here on the basis of a DNA match to germline. The CDR3 totals 15 residues. The V gene's germline CDR1 is GEAIGNYY and CDR2 EKD. The CDR3: CARDPLGDTTDKLIF. CDR3 DNA sequence: TGTGCCCGTGACCCTCTGGGGGATACGACCGATAAACTCATCTTT.

This clone appeared a few times. This DNA's translation differs at residue 8 from TCRdb's protein, which comes from a much larger clone; a read error is likely, and the protein shown is translated from the DNA. The chain joins TRDV2 to TRDJ1, with D possibly TRDD3 on 6 matching bases. Here the J gene came from matching the DNA to germline, since TCRdb omits it. The V end was cut by 1 base, the J end by 2 bases, with 22 bases between. From germline, CDR1 is GEAIGNYY and CDR2 EKD. This CDR3 spans 18 amino acids. This CDR3 reads CACDTLVPGDQLTDKLIF. The DNA of the CDR3 is TGTGCCTGTGACACTCTCGTACCGGGGGACCAACTGACCGATAAACTCATCTTT.

This clone was counted many times. The protein given by TCRdb reflects a much larger clone and differs at residue 8 from this DNA's translation, likely from a read error; the protein shown is the DNA's translation. The rearrangement uses TRDV2 and TRDJ1; D uncertain. The V gene lost 0 bases and the J gene lost 0 bases, with 22 bases spanning the gap. This CDR3 has 19 residues. Germline V gene sequence: CDR1 GEAIGNYY, CDR2 EKD. Here the CDR3 DNA reads TGTGCCTGTGACACCCCATGGAATACTAAAGGCCCGTACACCGATAAACTCATCTTT. Protein product: CACDTPWNTKGPYTDKLIF.

Comment on this clone: One base separates it from a far larger clone, so it is likely a read error. This sample includes further DNA sequences coding for the same CDR3. The CDR3 sequence is CACDGVTRSNTDKLIF. CDR3 bases: TGTGCCTGTGACGGGGTGACCCGTTCCAACACCGATAAACTCATCTTT. The chain carries TRDV2 and TRDJ1; D remains ambiguous. CDR1 is GEAIGNYY and CDR2 is EKD in the germline V gene. This CDR3 is 16 amino acids long. Trimming left V 3 bases short and J 0 bases short, with 16 bases between.

Worth noting for this clone: The protein TCRdb gives is from a much larger clone and does not agree with this DNA's translation at residue 12, likely a read error; the protein shown here comes from the DNA. The chain recombines TRDV2 with TRDJ1; 10 positions agree with TRDD3. The J gene comes from matching the DNA to germline here; TCRdb lacks it. Trimming took 0 bases from V and 4 from J; bases not matched to a gene: 13. This CDR3 has 18 residues. Germline V lookup: CDR1 GEAIGNYY, CDR2 EKD. The CDR3 loop is CACDTVSSTGGLRDKLIF. In nucleotides, the CDR3 is TGTGCCTGTGACACCGTGAGTAGTACTGGGGGATTGCGCGATAAACTCATCTTT.

Points on this clone: TCRdb's protein, taken from a much larger clone, differs from this DNA's translation at residue 19, likely owing to a read error; the protein displayed comes from the DNA. The V gene is listed as TRDV1; no J gene was called; TRDD3 was called by the table and not checked on the DNA. Germline V gene sequence: CDR1 TSWWSYY, CDR2 QGS. This CDR3 has 21 residues. The CDR3 DNA reads TGTGCTCTTGGGGAACTCGGTCCTACAGAGCTACTGGGGGATTGGTGCGATAAACCCATCTTT. Translated: CALGELGPTELLGDWCDKPIF.

This clone was seen repeatedly, ten times or more. TCRdb pairs this DNA with a much larger clone's protein that differs at residue 12, likely a read error; the protein shown was translated from the DNA. The chain carries TRDV2 and TRDJ2; D gene unclear. TCRdb supplies no J gene; here it was assigned by aligning the nucleotide sequence to germline. Germline V gene lookup returns CDR1 GEAIGNYY and CDR2 EKD. This CDR3 has 17 residues. V gave up 2 bases and J gave up 7 bases, with 22 bases separating them. The CDR3 spells CACDKVGDPSRRAQLFF. The DNA for the CDR3 is TGTGCCTGTGACAAGGTGGGTGACCCAAGTAGGAGAGCACAACTCTTCTTT.

This clone turned up a few times. Since a far larger clone is one base different, this is likely a read error. Other DNA variants within this sample encode the same CDR3. The rearrangement links TRDV1 to TRDJ2; possibly TRDD3 for D (8 bases). The J gene is absent in TCRdb and was assigned here via DNA matching to germline. Trimming stripped 0 bases from V and 0 bases from J, with 38 bases between. In germline, CDR1 is TSWWSYY, CDR2 QGS. The CDR3 spans 26 residues. The chain's CDR3 is CALGELALPMKLGDSPSLALTAQLFF. The CDR3 DNA sequence: TGTGCTCTTGGGGAACTAGCGCTTCCTATGAAGCTGGGGGACTCTCCTTCCTTAGCTTTGACAGCACAACTCTTCTTT.

This clone has a handful of counts. TCRdb shows a much larger clone's protein in place of this DNA's translation, and the two differ at residue 8, likely through a read error; the protein shown is translated from the DNA. The chain couples TRDV1 to TRDJ1, with a weak D call TRDD3 (6 bases). Here the J gene was assigned by germline matching of the DNA, as TCRdb has none. The V gene's germline CDR1 is TSWWSYY and CDR2 QGS. Between the trimmed V and J ends, which lost 5 bases and 9 bases, there was a span of 25 bases. The CDR3 loop spans 16 amino acids. The CDR3 DNA reads as TGTGCTCTTGGGAACTTCCCGAAGTACTGGGTTGGGGAACTCATCTTT. Translated: CALGNFPKYWVGELIF.

Ten or more counts support this clone. This is likely an artifact of a read error, given a far larger clone one base away. This CDR3 is also generated by other DNA sequences in the sample. No J gene was assigned, while the V gene was called as TRDV2; TRDD3 is the table's D call and was not checked against the DNA. This CDR3 is 18 amino acids long. Germline V gene data show CDR1 as GEAIGNYY and CDR2 as EKD. The CDR3 reads CACDTVGSKVKGTDKLIF. The CDR3 bases are TGTGCCTGTGACACCGTGGGGAGTAAAGTAAAGGGCACCGATAAGCTCATCTTT.